These 6 T cell receptor beta chains came from one sample sequenced in a study of blood T cell repertoires in COVID-19. Assay: immunoSEQ multiplex PCR; the TCRdb copy retains only in-frame clones and omits some. Altogether around 70,000 clones are present, approximately 84% being singletons, with the ten largest covering less than 15%. The sample was peripheral blood. The receptor source for this set is a human donor in a cohort sampled during active COVID-19.

The chain carries TRBV29-1 and TRBJ1-1, with TRBD1 as a possible D gene (6 bases). Germline CDR1 SQVTM, CDR2 ANQGSEA. V shed 4 bases and J shed 0 bases, with 12 bases lying between them. This CDR3 is 14 amino acids long. CDR3 coding DNA: TGCAGCGTTGGTCCACAGGGCATGAACACTGAAGCTTTCTTT. Its protein product is CSVGPQGMNTEAFF. Combining the CDR3 with reference TRBV29-1 and TRBJ1-1 gives the whole variable domain SAVISQKPSRDICQRGTSLTIQCQVDSQVTMMFWYRQQPGQSLTLIATANQGSEATYESGFVIDKFPISRPNLTFSTLTVSNMSPEDSSIYLCSVGPQGMNTEAFFGQGTRLTVV.

The chain joins TRBV5-5 to TRBJ1-2; a weak D match, TRBD1 (5 bases). CDR3 length: 16 residues. In germline, CDR1 is SGHKS, CDR2 YYEKEE (reference sequence). V gave up 4 bases and J gave up 2 bases, with 18 bases separating them. The CDR3 is CASSHTEGQGNYGYTF. Here the CDR3 DNA reads TGTGCCAGCAGCCACACGGAGGGGCAGGGCAACTATGGCTACACCTTC.

The genes are TRBV18 and TRBJ2-3; perhaps TRBD2 as D (7 bases). The CDR3 contains 15 residues. The ends were cut back, 2 bases at V and 1 base at J, with 10 bases in the middle. From germline, CDR1 is KGHSH and CDR2 LQKENI. The CDR3 region is CASSPAGARTDTQYF. Written as DNA, the CDR3 is TGTGCCAGCTCACCAGCGGGGGCCCGCACAGATACGCAGTATTTT.

CDR3 nucleotide sequence: TGCGCCAGCACTACAGGGTTAAGTGATCAGCCCCAGCATTTT. Translated: CASTTGLSDQPQHF. V usage is TRBV10-2 and J usage is TRBJ1-5, with D possibly TRBD1 on 6 matching bases. The CDR3 loop spans 14 amino acids. V was pared by 7 bases and J by 5 bases, with 15 bases between. Germline V CDR1 and CDR2: WSHSY, SAAADI.

The chain recombines TRBV6-4 with TRBJ2-2; 7 nucleotides agree with TRBD2. The CDR3 length is 16 residues. Germline loops: CDR1 MRHNA, CDR2 SNTAGT. The trim removed 2 bases at V and 1 base at J, leaving 4 bases unmatched. The chain's CDR3 is CASSDRAGVNTGELFF. In nucleotides, the CDR3 is TGTGCCAGCAGTGACAGGGCGGGGGTGAACACCGGGGAGCTGTTTTTT.

V usage is TRBV7-9 and J usage is TRBJ2-3, with D possibly matching TRBD2 (6 bases). CDR1 and CDR2 from the germline V gene are SEHNR and FQNEAQ (reference sequence). V lost 1 base and J lost 3, with 14 bases in between. There are 16 residues in the CDR3. DNA for the CDR3: TGTGCCAGCAGCTTAGGCCGGACTGGGGGGACAGATACGCAGTATTTT. The encoded protein is CASSLGRTGGTDTQYF.